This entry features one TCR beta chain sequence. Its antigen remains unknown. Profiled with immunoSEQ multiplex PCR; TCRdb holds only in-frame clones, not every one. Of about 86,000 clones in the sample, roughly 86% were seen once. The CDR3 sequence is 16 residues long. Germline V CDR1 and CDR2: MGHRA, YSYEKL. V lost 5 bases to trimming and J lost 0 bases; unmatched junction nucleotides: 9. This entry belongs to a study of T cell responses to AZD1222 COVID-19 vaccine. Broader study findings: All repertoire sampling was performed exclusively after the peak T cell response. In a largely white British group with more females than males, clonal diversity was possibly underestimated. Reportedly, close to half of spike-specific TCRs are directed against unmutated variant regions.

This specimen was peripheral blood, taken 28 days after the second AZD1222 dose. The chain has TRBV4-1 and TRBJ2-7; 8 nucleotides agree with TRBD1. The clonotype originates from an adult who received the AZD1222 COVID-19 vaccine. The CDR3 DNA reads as TGCGCCAGCAGCGATACACAGGGGGTATACTCCTACGAGCAGTACTTC. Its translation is CASSDTQGVYSYEQYF.